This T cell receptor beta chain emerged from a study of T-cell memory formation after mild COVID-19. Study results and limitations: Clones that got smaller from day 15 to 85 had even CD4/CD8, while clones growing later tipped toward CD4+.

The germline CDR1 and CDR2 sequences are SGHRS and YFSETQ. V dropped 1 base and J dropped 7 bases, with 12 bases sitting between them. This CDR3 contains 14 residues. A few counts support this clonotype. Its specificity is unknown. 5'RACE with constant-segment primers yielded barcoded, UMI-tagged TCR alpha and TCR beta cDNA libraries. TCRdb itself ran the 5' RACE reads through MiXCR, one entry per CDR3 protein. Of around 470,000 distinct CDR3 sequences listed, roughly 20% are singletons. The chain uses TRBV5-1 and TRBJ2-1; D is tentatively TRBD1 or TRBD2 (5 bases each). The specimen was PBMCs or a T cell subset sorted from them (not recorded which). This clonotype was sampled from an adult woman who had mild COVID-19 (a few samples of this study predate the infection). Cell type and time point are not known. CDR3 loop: CASSLTGTRNEQFF. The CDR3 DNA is TGCGCCAGCAGCTTGACCGGGACGAGGAATGAGCAGTTCTTC.